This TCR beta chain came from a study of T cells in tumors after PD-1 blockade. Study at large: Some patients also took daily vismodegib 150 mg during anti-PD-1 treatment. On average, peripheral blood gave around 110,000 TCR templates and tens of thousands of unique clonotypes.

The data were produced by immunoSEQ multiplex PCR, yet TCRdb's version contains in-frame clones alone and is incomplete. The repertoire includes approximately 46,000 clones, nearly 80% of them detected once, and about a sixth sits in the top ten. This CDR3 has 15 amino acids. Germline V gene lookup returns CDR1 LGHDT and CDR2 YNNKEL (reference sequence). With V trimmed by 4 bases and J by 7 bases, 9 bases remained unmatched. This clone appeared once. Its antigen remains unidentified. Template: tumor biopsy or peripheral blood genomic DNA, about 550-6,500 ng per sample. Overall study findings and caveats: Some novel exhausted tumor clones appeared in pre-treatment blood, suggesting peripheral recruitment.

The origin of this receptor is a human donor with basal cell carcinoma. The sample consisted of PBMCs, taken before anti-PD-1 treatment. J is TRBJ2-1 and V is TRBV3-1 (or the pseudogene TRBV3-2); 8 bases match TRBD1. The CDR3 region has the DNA TGTGCCAGCAGCCGACAGACAGGGGAATGGAATGAGCAGTTCTTC. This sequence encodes CASSRQTGEWNEQFF.